The 26 T cell receptor beta chains in this list originate from one sample, sequenced in a study of CD8+CD57+ T cells in acquired aplastic anemia. CD8+CD57+ cell expansion had been shown by flow cytometry in patients chosen for sequencing. The study profiled TCR beta VDJ and CDR3 using genomic DNA as template. TCRdb called the reads again in MiXCR, with one record for every CDR3 protein. The sample yields a few hundred thousand distinct CDR3 sequences, over 40% seen once. The sample comprised sorted CD4+, CD8+, or CD8+CD57+ T cells (not recorded which) from PBMCs. The source is a human donor with aplastic anemia.

This sequence joins TRBV2 and TRBJ2-1, with 8 bases that match TRBD1. Trimming took 8 bases from V and 7 from J; bases not matched to a gene: 4. CDR1 is SNHLY and CDR2 is FYNNEI in the germline V gene. This CDR3 spans 12 amino acids. Here the CDR3 DNA reads TGTGCCAGCCTCCGGGACAGGAATGAGCAGTTCTTC. It yields the protein CASLRDRNEQFF. The complete variable domain, with remaining parts taken from reference TRBV2 and TRBJ2-1, reads EPEVTQTPSHQVTQMGQEVILRCVPISNHLYFYWYRQILGQKVEFLVSFYNNEISEKSEIFDDQFSVERPDGSNFTLKIRSTKLEDSAMYFCASLRDRNEQFFGPGTRLTVL.

This clonotype was seen repeatedly, ten times or more. The chain combines TRBV7-3 with TRBJ2-1; possible D gene TRBD2, 7 bases. CDR3 length: 14 residues. Per the germline V gene, CDR1 is SGHTA and CDR2 is FQGTGA. The V end was cut by 5 bases, the J end by 7 bases, with 15 bases between. CDR3 region: CASSPTRGGNEQFF. The CDR3 region has the DNA TGTGCCAGCAGCCCGACTAGGGGGGGGAATGAGCAGTTCTTC. Combining the CDR3 with reference TRBV7-3 and TRBJ2-1 gives the whole variable domain GAGVSQTPSNKVTEKGKYVELRCDPISGHTALYWYRQSLGQGPEFLIYFQGTGAADDSGLPNDRFFAVRPEGSVSTLKIQRTERGDSAVYLCASSPTRGGNEQFFGPGTRLTVL.

V and J are TRBV6-2 or TRBV6-3 and TRBJ2-6; TRBD1 aligns across 7 bases. The CDR3 has 20 residues. The V gene end was trimmed by 0 bases and the J gene end by 3 bases; junction bases not matched to a gene: 14. The V gene's germline CDR1 is MNHEY and CDR2 SVGEGT. The CDR3 spells CASSYSLLGQDQSGANVLTF. In DNA form, the CDR3 reads TGTGCCAGCAGTTACTCGCTTCTCGGACAGGACCAAAGTGGGGCCAACGTCCTGACTTTC.

This clonotype appeared many times. V and J are TRBV5-8 and TRBJ2-7; D unresolved. CDR1 and CDR2 from the germline V gene are SGHTS and YDEGEE. This CDR3 is built from 11 residues. The ends were cut back, 3 bases at V and 5 bases at J, with 6 bases in the middle. In DNA form, the CDR3 reads TGTGCCAGCAGCTCCCTAAACGAGCAGTACTTC. As protein: CASSSLNEQYF.

The chain employs TRBV7-2 and TRBJ1-5; D not resolved. Germline CDR1 is SGHTA and CDR2 is FQGNSA. Trimming took 7 bases from V and 10 from J, leaving 5 bases between them. The CDR3 is 9 residues long. The CDR3 loop reads CASTPPQHF. CDR3 DNA: TGTGCCAGCACCCCACCCCAGCATTTT.

The V gene is TRBV7-9, the J gene TRBJ2-5; 15 nucleotides agree with TRBD2. The germline gives CDR1 SEHNR, CDR2 FQNEAQ (reference sequence). After removal of 5 bases from V and 10 bases from J, the junction contained 11 bases not matched to a gene. The CDR3 is 16 amino acids. The CDR3 DNA reads TGTGCCAGCAGCATGGGACTAGCGGGGGGTTTTGGTGTCCAGTACTTC. Protein product: CASSMGLAGGFGVQYF.

This clonotype was observed many times. This chain uses TRBV11-2 with TRBJ2-7; the match to TRBD2 covers 9 bases. The V segment lost 5 bases and the J segment 7 bases; nucleotides outside the gene matches: 15. CDR1 and CDR2 (germline): SGHAT, FQNNGV. This CDR3 has 16 amino acids. CDR3 sequence reads: CASSARGAGGPGEQYF. CDR3 DNA: TGTGCCAGCAGCGCAAGGGGAGCGGGGGGTCCGGGAGAGCAGTACTTC.

The rearrangement joins TRBV2 to TRBJ1-6; D is unresolved. From germline, CDR1 is SNHLY and CDR2 FYNNEI. Between the trimmed V and J ends, which lost 3 bases and 7 bases, there was a span of 13 bases. This CDR3 comprises 15 residues. CDR3 nucleotide sequence: TGTGCCAGCAGTGAGTCGCCAGCGAGCAATTCACCCCTCCACTTT. This encodes CASSESPASNSPLHF.

This clonotype was seen at least ten times. This sequence joins TRBV7-3 and TRBJ2-1, with 12 bases identical to TRBD2. Germline-derived CDR1 and CDR2 are SGHTA and FQGTGA. This CDR3 spans 16 amino acids. The junction had 10 bases not matched to a gene; V was cut back by 5 bases and J by 8 bases. DNA of the CDR3: TGTGCCAGCAGCCTAGCGGGGGGACTAGCGGGCCATGAGCAGTTCTTC. This codes for CASSLAGGLAGHEQFF.

This rearrangement joins TRBV10-3 to TRBJ2-1; 7 positions match TRBD1. The CDR3 is 12 residues long. Germline CDR1 and CDR2: ENHRY and SYGVKD. Trimming took 10 bases from V and 10 from J; bases not matched to a gene: 10. The CDR3 sequence is CASTGQAYEQFF. The CDR3, as DNA: TGTGCCAGCACCGGACAGGCCTACGAGCAGTTCTTC.

The rearrangement uses TRBV19 and TRBJ1-1; TRBD1 is a possible D gene (5 bases). The V gene's germline CDR1 is LNHDA and CDR2 SQIVND (reference sequence). Trimming removed 9 bases at V and 4 bases at J, with 12 bases between. This CDR3 region has 12 residues. CDR3 nucleotide sequence: TGTGCCAGCGCGCCAAGGGGCACTGAAGCTTTCTTT. This codes for CASAPRGTEAFF.

CDR3 sequence reads: CASSAYRDQETQYF. CDR3 DNA: TGTGCCAGCAGTGCCTACAGGGACCAAGAGACCCAGTACTTC. The genes are TRBV25-1 and TRBJ2-5; D possibly corresponds to TRBD1 (6 bases). Germline V gene sequence: CDR1 MGHDK, CDR2 SYGVNS. V shed 4 bases and J shed 0 bases, with 9 bases lying between them. This CDR3 is built from 14 residues.

The chain is built from TRBV7-2 and TRBJ2-7; 9 nucleotides agree with TRBD1. The J segment lost 6 bases and the V segment lost 4 bases, leaving 4 bases of the junction unmatched. Germline V gives CDR1 SGHTA, CDR2 FQGNSA. This CDR3 region has 13 residues. The CDR3 DNA reads as TGTGCCAGCAGCTCTCCGGACAGGGGCGAGCAGTACTTC. It encodes CASSSPDRGEQYF.

The sample holds many counts of this clonotype. The gene calls are TRBV11-2 and TRBJ2-1; D unresolved. From germline, CDR1 is SGHAT and CDR2 FQNNGV. The CDR3 contains 13 residues. Trimming removed 3 bases at V and 6 bases at J, with 9 bases between. CDR3 in amino acids: CASSFGSLNEQFF. The CDR3 DNA is TGTGCCAGCAGCTTTGGCAGCCTCAATGAGCAGTTCTTC.

A few counts support this clonotype. The rearrangement joins TRBV20-1 to TRBJ2-7; D is uncertain. V was trimmed by 0 bases and J by 1 base, leaving 13 bases between them. Germline V gives CDR1 DFQATT, CDR2 SNEGSKA (reference sequence). The CDR3 extends over 15 amino acids. CDR3 sequence (DNA): TGCAGTGCTAGAGAAAATTTGTATGAGTCCTACGAGCAGTACTTC. Translating gives CSARENLYESYEQYF.

This clonotype was observed at least ten times. This chain uses TRBV7-3 with TRBJ1-1; possibly TRBD1 for D (5 bases). Trimming took 2 bases from V and 6 from J, leaving 19 bases between them. This CDR3 contains 16 residues. Germline CDR1 is SGHTA and CDR2 is FQGTGA. The CDR3 here is CASSLGGPPSASEAFF. In nucleotides, the CDR3 is TGTGCCAGCAGCTTAGGGGGACCCCCTTCCGCCTCTGAAGCTTTCTTT. The whole variable domain, remainder taken from reference TRBV7-3 and TRBJ1-1, is GAGVSQTPSNKVTEKGKYVELRCDPISGHTALYWYRQSLGQGPEFLIYFQGTGAADDSGLPNDRFFAVRPEGSVSTLKIQRTERGDSAVYLCASSLGGPPSASEAFFGQGTRLTVV.

This clonotype occurred many times. The J gene is TRBJ2-5, the V gene TRBV5-1, with TRBD1 matching 7 bases. The junction had 11 bases not matched to a gene; V was cut back by 1 base and J by 5 bases. The CDR3 is 16 amino acids. Germline V CDR1 and CDR2: SGHRS, YFSETQ. The CDR3 DNA is TGCGCCAGCAGCTTGACCGACAGGGCTTTTTCGGAGACCCAGTACTTC. Protein sequence: CASSLTDRAFSETQYF.

This clonotype was seen at least ten times. The CDR3 here is CAISESTRAGGYGYTF. CDR3 in DNA: TGTGCCATCAGTGAGTCGACTCGGGCAGGGGGCTATGGCTACACCTTC. The chain has TRBV10-3 and TRBJ1-2; 7 nucleotides match TRBD1. The germline V gene encodes CDR1 ENHRY and CDR2 SYGVKD. This CDR3 contains 16 residues. Trimming removed 0 bases from V and 4 bases from J; junction bases left unmatched: 8.

The V call is TRBV5-1, the J call TRBJ2-7; maybe TRBD1 (5 bases). Trimming took 4 bases from V and 2 from J, leaving 16 bases between them. The CDR3 contains 15 residues. CDR1 and CDR2 from the germline V gene are SGHRS and YFSETQ. In DNA form, the CDR3 reads TGCGCCAGCAGCGCGGACACAGGCACCCCCTACGAGCAGTACTTC. This sequence encodes CASSADTGTPYEQYF.

This sequence joins TRBV15 and TRBJ2-5, with D uncertain. CDR1 and CDR2 (germline): LNHNV, YYDKDF (reference sequence). V dropped 3 bases and J dropped 3 bases, with 8 bases sitting between them. The CDR3 sequence is 13 residues long. The CDR3 DNA sequence: TGTGCCACCAGCAGGGTCGCCAAAGAGACCCAGTACTTC. It is translated as CATSRVAKETQYF.

This clonotype occurred many times. This rearrangement joins TRBV3-1 to TRBJ1-6; 9 bases are a match to TRBD1. The V and J ends lost 0 bases and 7 bases, in that order; junction bases with no gene match: 4. CDR1 and CDR2 (germline): LGHDT, YNNKEL (reference sequence). The CDR3 has 16 residues. The CDR3 loop is CASSQEGGTGNSPLHF. For the CDR3, the DNA is TGTGCCAGCAGCCAAGAAGGCGGGACAGGGAATTCACCCCTCCACTTT.

Many counts were recorded for this clonotype. For the CDR3, the DNA is TGCGCCAGCAGCCAAGAAGGGGTCGCCAATCAGCCCCAGCATTTT. Protein: CASSQEGVANQPQHF. The V and J genes are TRBV4-1 and TRBJ1-5, with D possibly TRBD1 on 5 matching bases. Germline V gives CDR1 MGHRA, CDR2 YSYEKL. V was trimmed by 0 bases and J by 3 bases, leaving 9 bases between them. The CDR3 consists of 15 residues.

The chain links TRBV20-1 to TRBJ2-5; tentatively, D is TRBD1 (6 bases). CDR1 is DFQATT and CDR2 is SNEGSKA in the germline V gene (reference sequence). The CDR3 runs 14 residues. The germline V and J ends were trimmed by 4 bases and 5 bases, with 17 bases remaining between them. The CDR3 loop reads CSATDQGQGETQYF. For the CDR3, the DNA is TGCAGTGCTACGGATCAGGGTCAGGGGGAGACCCAGTACTTC.

In nucleotides, the CDR3 is TGTGCCAGCGAACAGGGGGATAGCAATCAGCCCCAGCATTTT. Translating gives CASEQGDSNQPQHF. The V call is TRBV10-3, the J call TRBJ1-5; 8 bases are shared with TRBD1. Germline V gives CDR1 ENHRY, CDR2 SYGVKD. This CDR3 spans 14 amino acids. V was clipped by 10 bases and J by 0 bases; unmatched bases: 5.

The chain uses TRBV12-3 or TRBV12-4 and TRBJ2-3, with TRBD1 matching 10 bases. The CDR3 covers 17 residues. After removal of 4 bases from V and 6 bases from J, the junction contained 13 bases not matched to a gene. The DNA for the CDR3 is TGTGCCAGCAGTTGGGACAGGGGCCATAGCGGGGAGGATACGCAGTATTTT. Translation gives CASSWDRGHSGEDTQYF.

This clonotype was counted once. This chain links TRBV5-1 with TRBJ1-6, with TRBD1 as a possible D gene (6 bases). The CDR3 loop spans 14 amino acids. Germline loops: CDR1 SGHRS, CDR2 YFSETQ. V gave up 4 bases and J gave up 9 bases, with 14 bases separating them. The CDR3 spells CASSEGQRGSPLHF. The CDR3 DNA reads as TGCGCCAGCAGCGAAGGACAGCGAGGTTCACCCCTCCACTTT. Supplemented by reference TRBV5-1 and TRBJ1-6, the full variable domain reads KAGVTQTPRYLIKTRGQQVTLSCSPISGHRSVSWYQQTPGQGLQFLFEYFSETQRNKGNFPGRFSGRQFSNSRSEMNVSTLELGDSALYLCASSEGQRGSPLHFGNGTRLTVT.